The 17 T cell receptor beta chains reported below all come from one sample, sequenced in a study of cytomegalovirus exposure and HLA in healthy donors. The PCR used 60 Vbeta and 13 Jbeta primers. Sequenced by immunoSEQ multiplex PCR; TCRdb stores in-frame clones only, minus some. The data show some 90,000 clones, about 80% seen once. What was sequenced was PBMCs. Source of these receptors: a man over 45 in good health and CMV-seropositive.

CDR3 sequence: CASSQDSGLAGVGDTQYF. CDR3 in DNA: TGCGCCAGCAGCCAAGACTCGGGACTAGCGGGAGTCGGAGATACGCAGTATTTT. The genes are TRBV4-1 and TRBJ2-3, with 14 positions matching TRBD2. V shed 0 bases, J shed 5 bases, and the junction held 7 bases outside the gene matches. CDR1 and CDR2 from the germline V gene are MGHRA and YSYEKL. The CDR3 length is 18 residues.

This rearrangement joins TRBV29-1 to TRBJ1-5; D gene unclear. V was cut by 4 bases and J by 6 bases, with 13 bases left in between. CDR1 is SQVTM and CDR2 is ANQGSEA in the germline V gene. This CDR3 contains 13 residues. The CDR3 DNA is TGCAGCGTTGCCGCGGACTTCAGTCAGCCCCAGCATTTT. Protein sequence: CSVAADFSQPQHF. Combining the CDR3 with reference TRBV29-1 and TRBJ1-5 gives the whole variable domain SAVISQKPSRDICQRGTSLTIQCQVDSQVTMMFWYRQQPGQSLTLIATANQGSEATYESGFVIDKFPISRPNLTFSTLTVSNMSPEDSSIYLCSVAADFSQPQHFGDGTRLSIL.

The V call is TRBV5-1, the J call TRBJ2-5, with D hard to call. The V end lost 0 bases, the J end lost 4 bases, and 16 bases lay between the germline ends. CDR3 size: 16 residues. Germline assignment: CDR1 SGHRS and CDR2 YFSETQ. The DNA for the CDR3 is TGCGCCAGCAGCTTGGCTTCAGACCCCCCAGGAGAGACCCAGTACTTC. Translation: CASSLASDPPGETQYF. The variable domain in full, completed from reference TRBV5-1 and TRBJ2-5, reads KAGVTQTPRYLIKTRGQQVTLSCSPISGHRSVSWYQQTPGQGLQFLFEYFSETQRNKGNFPGRFSGRQFSNSRSEMNVSTLELGDSALYLCASSLASDPPGETQYFGPGTRLLVL.

As to this clone: At the DNA level, this CDR3 is encoded by other sequences in the same sample as well. The gene calls are TRBV10-1 and TRBJ2-2, with 12 nucleotides matching TRBD2. The CDR3 extends over 14 amino acids. V was clipped by 9 bases and J by 3 bases; unmatched bases: 2. Germline CDR1 and CDR2: WNHNN and SYGVQD (reference sequence). CDR3 residues: CASRLAGDTGELFF. The CDR3 DNA follows: TGCGCCAGTCGACTAGCGGGAGACACCGGGGAGCTGTTTTTT.

This chain links TRBV21-1 with TRBJ2-5; TRBD2, the table's D call, lacks a check against the DNA. TRBV21-1 is termed a pseudogene. The CDR3 has 20 amino acids. Here the CDR3 reads CASSKNSEAGARTSRETQYF. The CDR3 coding sequence is TGTGCCAGCAGCAAAAATTCGGAAGCGGGAGCTAGGACGTCACGAGAGACCCAGTACTTC.

The chain carries TRBV4-1 and TRBJ1-1; TRBD1 is a possible D gene (5 bases). The CDR3 covers 11 residues. V was shortened by 8 bases and J by 6 bases, with 10 bases between the two germline ends. Germline CDR1 and CDR2: MGHRA and YSYEKL. The DNA for the CDR3 is TGCGCCAGCGGGGGAGGGGCTGAAGCTTTCTTT. It specifies CASGGGAEAFF.

This clone was observed a few times. This chain uses TRBV30 with TRBJ2-4, with TRBD2 matching over 11 bases. Looked up from germline, CDR1 is GTSNPN and CDR2 is SVGIG (reference sequence). The length of the CDR3 is 15 residues. Trimming took 3 bases from V and 5 from J; bases not matched to a gene: 6. DNA for the CDR3: TGTGCCTGGAGACTAGCGGGGGTGGCACAAAACATTCAGTACTTC. The encoded protein is CAWRLAGVAQNIQYF.

The rearrangement joins TRBV30 to TRBJ2-7, with a weak D call TRBD2 (5 bases). In germline, CDR1 is GTSNPN, CDR2 SVGIG (reference sequence). This CDR3 is built from 14 residues. Trimming removed 3 bases from V and 9 bases from J, with 21 bases in between. The CDR3 protein is CAWRIGGSGFRQYF. DNA for the CDR3: TGTGCCTGGAGGATTGGCGGGTCCGGGTTCAGGCAGTACTTC.

This chain connects TRBV9 to TRBJ2-1, with D perhaps TRBD2 (6 bases). Looked up from germline, CDR1 is SGDLS and CDR2 is YYNGEE. The length of the CDR3 is 17 residues. Deletions cut 3 bases from V and 6 bases from J, with 22 bases between. CDR3 nucleotides: TGTGCCAGCAGCGCGCCGACTGGGATCGGGAGTGGCAATGAGCAGTTCTTC. Translation gives CASSAPTGIGSGNEQFF.

Details on this clone: The junction departs from the called germline gene at one end, perhaps through a read error. V is TRBV7-9 and J is TRBJ1-2; D unresolved. This CDR3 is built from 11 residues. Germline CDR1 reads SEHNR; CDR2 reads FQNEAQ (reference sequence). The CDR3, as DNA: TGTTCCAGCAGTTTGGGCCATGGCTACACCTTC. Residues: CSSSLGHGYTF.

The chain recombines TRBV7-6 with TRBJ2-1, with a tentative D call TRBD2 (5 bases). Germline V lookup: CDR1 SGHVS, CDR2 FNYEAQ. The length of the CDR3 is 14 residues. V was shortened by 3 bases and J by 8 bases, with 14 bases between the two germline ends. CDR3: CASSFGTGNYEQFF. The CDR3 nucleotides are TGTGCCAGCAGCTTCGGAACGGGAAACTATGAGCAGTTCTTC.

V and J are TRBV12-5 and TRBJ1-5; 8 bases agree with TRBD1. Germline CDR1 is LGHNT and CDR2 is FRNRAP. The CDR3 runs to 12 residues. V lost 6 bases, J lost 6 bases, and 1 base stayed unmatched. CDR3 loop: CASGTGVQPQHF. CDR3 DNA: TGTGCTAGTGGGACAGGGGTTCAGCCCCAGCATTTT.

Comment on this clone: The junction differs from germline at one of its ends, possibly a read error. The chain recombines TRBV7-8 with TRBJ1-1; TRBD1 is a possible D gene (6 bases). The germline CDR1 and CDR2 sequences are SGHVS and FQNEAQ. The CDR3 consists of 14 residues. Here the CDR3 reads CASSAAQGPELSVF. CDR3 nucleotides: TGTGCCAGCAGCGCCGCCCAGGGGCCCGAATTAAGTGTCTTT.

This sequence joins TRBV6-5 and TRBJ2-7; TRBD1 matches 9 bases. This CDR3 contains 15 residues. The germline V gene encodes CDR1 MNHEY and CDR2 SVGAGI. Trimming removed 6 bases from V and 4 bases from J; junction bases left unmatched: 10. CDR3 nucleotide sequence: TGTGCCAGCAGCCCCCAACAGGGGGCAGCGTACGAGCAGTACTTC. Its protein is CASSPQQGAAYEQYF.

The chain combines TRBV6-5 with TRBJ1-2; no clear D. This CDR3 is 14 amino acids long. The ends were cut back, 8 bases at V and 0 bases at J, with 13 bases in the middle. Per the germline V gene, CDR1 is MNHEY and CDR2 is SVGAGI. The CDR3 is CASGRGETNYGYTF. The DNA for the CDR3 is TGTGCCAGCGGGCGGGGAGAAACTAACTATGGCTACACCTTC.

CDR3 region: CASSLGVEVTQYF. CDR3 bases: TGTGCCAGCAGCTTAGGGGTAGAGGTGACCCAGTACTTC. The rearrangement joins TRBV11-2 to TRBJ2-5; D not certain. CDR1 and CDR2 from the germline V gene are SGHAT and FQNNGV. This CDR3 has 13 amino acids. V was cut by 1 base and J by 7 bases, with 10 bases left in between.

V usage is TRBV27 and J usage is TRBJ2-3; 9 nucleotides agree with TRBD2. The V gene's germline CDR1 is MNHEY and CDR2 SMNVEV (reference sequence). V lost 3 bases and J lost 5; bases outside the gene matches: 12. The CDR3 totals 17 residues. The CDR3 reads CASSFVPREGPRDTQYF. DNA of the CDR3: TGTGCCAGCAGTTTCGTACCGCGGGAGGGCCCTAGAGATACGCAGTATTTT.